This T cell receptor beta chain was sequenced for a study of T-cell memory formation after mild COVID-19. With 1 base removed from V and 0 bases from J, the gap between germline ends came to 9 bases. The CDR3 has 16 residues. CDR1 and CDR2 from the germline V gene are MGHRA and YSYEKL. Findings and limits, study-wide: CD4+ contracting clones lay mainly in CM and EM, CD8+ ones in EMRA. Among clones contracting day 15 to 85, CD4/CD8 was balanced, whereas later expanders leaned CD4+. The pre-infection memory compartment contained some responding clones, suggesting cross-reactive memory joined.

In regard to this clonotype: Its antigen is unidentified.

Constant-segment primers served in 5'RACE that generated TCR alpha and TCR beta cDNA libraries bearing sample barcodes and UMIs. One entry per CDR3 protein, called by TCRdb with MiXCR from the 5' RACE reads. The profile shows 200,000 to 250,000 distinct CDR3 sequences, roughly 15% of them singletons. Sample: PBMCs or a T cell subset sorted from them (not recorded which). V is TRBV4-1 and J is TRBJ1-4; no definite D call. The receptor's source is an adult woman who had mild COVID-19 (a few samples of this study predate the infection). Cell type and time point are not known. As DNA, the CDR3 is TGCGCCAGCAGCCAAGTGTGGGCCGCAACTAATGAAAAACTGTTTTTT. Encoded protein: CASSQVWAATNEKLFF.